Below, 23 T cell receptor beta chains from the same sample are listed, as sequenced in a study of OX40 agonist ivuxolimab in advanced cancers. Data came from immunoSEQ multiplex PCR; TCRdb stores just in-frame clones and leaves some out. This table has some 41,000 clones, about 89% appearing once. Sequenced material: CD4+ or CD8+ T cells sorted from blood, taken in a trial of the OX40 agonist ivuxolimab. The receptors shown here come from an adult with an advanced solid tumor such as melanoma, head and neck, liver or kidney cancer.

A few counts support this clone. This chain connects TRBV2 to TRBJ2-3; 7 bases map to TRBD2. V dropped 8 bases and J dropped 4; count of bases not matched to a gene: 6. Germline loops: CDR1 SNHLY, CDR2 FYNNEI. The CDR3 sequence is 13 residues long. The CDR3 loop reads CASQWGGPDTQYF. CDR3 nucleotides: TGTGCCAGCCAGTGGGGGGGTCCAGATACGCAGTATTTT.

This clone was detected once. The chain carries TRBV5-6 and TRBJ1-1; D may be TRBD1 (5 bases). Trimming shortened V by 4 bases and J by 4 bases, and 14 bases separated the two germline ends. The germline CDR1 and CDR2 sequences are SGHDT and YYEEEE. The CDR3 totals 14 residues. CDR3 residues: CASSRGPGGTEAFF. The CDR3 nucleotides read TGTGCCAGCAGCCGGGGACCGGGGGGCACTGAAGCTTTCTTT.

This chain connects TRBV6-1 to TRBJ1-1; D is unresolved. The V end lost 8 bases, the J end lost 0 bases, and 10 bases lay between the germline ends. Per the germline V gene, CDR1 is MNHNS and CDR2 is SASEGT. The length of the CDR3 is 13 residues. CDR3 nucleotide sequence: TGTGCCAGCCTTACAGCGATGAACACTGAAGCTTTCTTT. Translating it yields CASLTAMNTEAFF.

The gene calls are TRBV7-2 and TRBJ1-6, with D hard to call. The CDR3 is 13 amino acids. V was cut by 5 bases and J by 10 bases, with 12 bases left in between. Looked up from germline, CDR1 is SGHTA and CDR2 is FQGNSA. The CDR3 DNA reads TGTGCCAGCAGCCTAGAGCAGGAATCACCCCTCCACTTT. This sequence encodes CASSLEQESPLHF. The entire variable domain, with the rest obtained from reference TRBV7-2 and TRBJ1-6, is as follows: GAGVSQSPSNKVTEKGKDVELRCDPISGHTALYWYRQSLGQGLEFLIYFQGNSAPDKSGLPSDRFSAERTGGSVSTLTIQRTQQEDSAVYLCASSLEQESPLHFGNGTRLTVT.

This chain joins TRBV7-2 and TRBJ2-2; 7 bases map to TRBD2. Germline CDR1 reads SGHTA; CDR2 reads FQGNSA. V dropped 11 bases and J dropped 1; count of bases not matched to a gene: 7. This CDR3 region has 14 residues. The CDR3 DNA reads TGTGCCGGGGGGAGGGCGTGGAACACCGGGGAGCTGTTTTTT. Translated: CAGGRAWNTGELFF.

The chain couples TRBV18 to TRBJ1-4; D might be TRBD1 (5 bases). Germline loops: CDR1 KGHSH, CDR2 LQKENI. The CDR3 totals 19 residues. V lost 0 bases to trimming and J lost 8 bases, with 25 bases between them. CDR3 coding DNA: TGTGCCAGCTCACCACCGAAGATGAGAGGGGTAAGGTTTAACGAAAAACTGTTTTTT. Translation: CASSPPKMRGVRFNEKLFF.

This sequence joins TRBV5-5 and TRBJ1-5; no reliable D call. The CDR3 extends over 15 amino acids. In germline, CDR1 is SGHKS, CDR2 YYEKEE (reference sequence). The V end lost 5 bases, the J end lost 1 base, and 13 bases lay between the germline ends. The CDR3 nucleotides are TGTGCCAGCAGTTATGGCCCCGGGAGCAATCAGCCCCAGCATTTT. As protein: CASSYGPGSNQPQHF.

The rearrangement joins TRBV6-1 to TRBJ1-5; the D gene is possibly TRBD1 (5 bases). V shed 9 bases and J shed 6 bases, with 18 bases lying between them. Per the germline V gene, CDR1 is MNHNS and CDR2 is SASEGT. CDR3 length equals 14 residues. The chain's CDR3 is CASKGWIGTQPQHF. For the CDR3, the DNA is TGTGCCAGTAAGGGGTGGATTGGGACTCAGCCCCAGCATTTT.

The chain recombines TRBV5-1 with TRBJ1-4; TRBD1 matches 11 bases. V dropped 3 bases and J dropped 2; count of bases not matched to a gene: 0. CDR1 is SGHRS and CDR2 is YFSETQ in the germline V gene. The CDR3 sequence is 15 residues long. In DNA, the CDR3 is TGCGCCAGCAGCTGGGACAGGGGGACTAATGAAAAACTGTTTTTT. Its translation: CASSWDRGTNEKLFF.

V and J are TRBV27 and TRBJ2-7; tentatively, D is TRBD1 (6 bases). The germline gives CDR1 MNHEY, CDR2 SMNVEV (reference sequence). The CDR3 covers 14 residues. The V and J ends lost 6 bases and 6 bases respectively, with 18 bases between them. Here the CDR3 reads CASRVITGYGEQYF. The DNA of the CDR3 is TGTGCCAGCAGAGTGATTACAGGGTACGGCGAGCAGTACTTC.

The chain is built from TRBV15 and TRBJ2-3; D remains ambiguous. Between the trimmed V and J ends, which lost 5 bases and 0 bases, there was a span of 3 bases. Germline CDR1 and CDR2: LNHNV and YYDKDF (reference sequence). This CDR3 has 12 amino acids. The CDR3 protein is CATSVSTDTQYF. CDR3 DNA sequence: TGTGCCACCAGCGTGAGCACAGATACGCAGTATTTT. The full variable domain, rest sourced from reference TRBV15 and TRBJ2-3, is DAMVIQNPRYQVTQFGKPVTLSCSQTLNHNVMYWYQQKSSQAPKLLFHYYDKDFNNEADTPDNFQSRRPNTSFCFLDIRSPGLGDTAMYLCATSVSTDTQYFGPGTRLTVL.

The chain has TRBV18 and TRBJ1-2; 8 bases fit TRBD1. Germline V gene lookup returns CDR1 KGHSH and CDR2 LQKENI. The V and J ends lost 3 bases and 8 bases, in that order; junction bases with no gene match: 8. The CDR3 sequence is 14 residues long. The CDR3 bases are TGTGCCAGCTCACCCCGGGACAGGCCCGGGGGCTACACCTTC. The encoded protein is CASSPRDRPGGYTF.

The CDR3: CASSLERGGDEQFF. The CDR3 DNA reads as TGTGCCAGCAGCTTAGAGCGGGGAGGGGATGAGCAGTTCTTC. The chain combines TRBV5-4 with TRBJ2-1; 7 bases match TRBD2. The CDR3 length is 14 residues. V shed 2 bases and J 8 bases; nucleotides not matched to a gene: 7. Per the germline V gene, CDR1 is SGHNT and CDR2 is YYREEE (reference sequence).

This clone was picked up one time. This chain's CDR3 is CASSIRQDRPYNSPLHF. CDR3 coding DNA: TGTGCCAGTAGTATCCGACAGGACAGGCCCTATAATTCACCCCTCCACTTT. This chain links TRBV19 with TRBJ1-6; TRBD1 aligns across 7 bases. V dropped 3 bases and J dropped 2; count of bases not matched to a gene: 7. From germline, CDR1 is LNHDA and CDR2 SQIVND (reference sequence). The CDR3 totals 17 residues.

The chain carries TRBV6-5 and TRBJ2-7, with D perhaps TRBD1 or TRBD2 (6 bases each). The V gene lost 0 bases and the J gene lost 2 bases, with 14 bases spanning the gap. This CDR3 region has 16 residues. CDR1 is MNHEY, CDR2 SVGAGI, per germline. The CDR3: CASSYSTPGAAYEQYF. The CDR3 coding sequence is TGTGCCAGCAGTTACTCGACGCCGGGGGCCGCCTACGAGCAGTACTTC.

The chain uses TRBV29-1 and TRBJ1-5; D is perhaps TRBD1 (5 bases). Germline lookup yields CDR1 SQVTM and CDR2 ANQGSEA. The CDR3 is 13 residues long. Trimming took 6 bases from V and 3 from J, leaving 12 bases between them. CDR3 DNA: TGCAGCGTGGCTCCAGGGAACAATCAGCCCCAGCATTTT. Protein: CSVAPGNNQPQHF. Together with reference TRBV29-1 and TRBJ1-5, the CDR3 gives the full variable domain: SAVISQKPSRDICQRGTSLTIQCQVDSQVTMMFWYRQQPGQSLTLIATANQGSEATYESGFVIDKFPISRPNLTFSTLTVSNMSPEDSSIYLCSVAPGNNQPQHFGDGTRLSIL.

This sequence joins TRBV6-5 and TRBJ1-4; TRBD1 might be the D (6 bases). Germline V gene data show CDR1 as MNHEY and CDR2 as SVGAGI. Trimming removed 6 bases at V and 4 bases at J, with 15 bases between. The CDR3 has 15 amino acids. The CDR3 loop reads CASSLQGPYNEKLFF. Written as DNA, the CDR3 is TGTGCCAGCAGCTTACAGGGACCGTATAATGAAAAACTGTTTTTT.

This clone was picked up a small number of times. The rearrangement joins TRBV21-1 to TRBJ1-2. TRBV21-1 constitutes a pseudogene. The CDR3 extends over 15 amino acids. Here the CDR3 DNA reads TGTGCCAGCATCCTAACTCCCTATACTAACTATGGCTACACCTTC. It codes for CASILTPYTNYGYTF.

The V and J genes are TRBV19 and TRBJ1-2; D is uncertain. The CDR3 spans 11 residues. Looked up from germline, CDR1 is LNHDA and CDR2 is SQIVND (reference sequence). V lost 7 bases and J lost 2, with 5 bases in between. CDR3 sequence: CASTENYGYTF. In nucleotides, the CDR3 is TGTGCCAGTACAGAGAACTATGGCTACACCTTC.

This chain links TRBV6-5 with TRBJ1-3; D gene ambiguous. The CDR3 loop spans 16 amino acids. Looked up from germline, CDR1 is MNHEY and CDR2 is SVGAGI. Trimming took 0 bases from V and 0 from J, leaving 9 bases between them. The CDR3 DNA sequence: TGTGCCAGCAGTTACTCACCAGGATCCTCTGGAAACACCATATATTTT. Its translation: CASSYSPGSSGNTIYF.

The V gene is TRBV23-1, the J gene TRBJ1-5, with unresolved D. TRBV23-1 is an open reading frame whose function is uncertain. This CDR3 is built from 16 residues. With 2 bases removed from V and 3 bases from J, the gap between germline ends came to 14 bases. The CDR3 here is CASSQLRRAANQPQHF. CDR3 DNA: TGCGCCAGCAGTCAACTTCGGAGGGCGGCCAATCAGCCCCAGCATTTT.

This chain joins TRBV5-1 and TRBJ2-3; D not resolved. Looked up from germline, CDR1 is SGHRS and CDR2 is YFSETQ. The CDR3 runs 17 residues. The V end was cut by 0 bases, the J end by 2 bases, with 16 bases between. Written as DNA, the CDR3 is TGCGCCAGCAGCTTGGGGGCAAGGCCCAGTCCCACAGATACGCAGTATTTT. Protein: CASSLGARPSPTDTQYF.

The V gene is TRBV19, the J gene TRBJ1-2; D ambiguous. The germline V gene encodes CDR1 LNHDA and CDR2 SQIVND (reference sequence). Trimming removed 7 bases from V and 5 bases from J, with 11 bases in between. CDR3 length: 12 residues. In nucleotides, the CDR3 is TGTGCCAGTATGGGCCGGACGTATGGCTACACCTTC. Translated: CASMGRTYGYTF.